The next 23 T cell receptor beta chains were all read from a single sample in a study of beta chain features in type 1 diabetes. Broader study findings: In every one of the four CD4+ subsets, TCRB CDR3s were moderately but significantly shorter in Type 1 diabetes patients.

Expressed TCRB transcripts were sequenced because the isolated RNA had all been reverse transcribed beforehand. Method: immunoSEQ multiplex PCR; TCRdb's copy keeps in-frame clones and lacks some. The repertoire holds over 650,000 clones, with over 13% as singletons. Their recognized antigens are unknown. The sequencing input was naive CD4+ T cells from blood. Every receptor here comes from a young man with type 1 diabetes.

This clone was detected a few times. The genes are TRBV5-4 and TRBJ2-3; 10 nucleotides align to TRBD1. CDR1 SGHNT and CDR2 YYREEE come from the germline V gene (reference sequence). CDR3 length: 14 residues. V lost 6 bases, J lost 1 base, and 2 bases stayed unmatched. In nucleotides, the CDR3 is TGTGCCAGCACCGGGACAGGGGGCACAGATACGCAGTATTTT. It is translated as CASTGTGGTDTQYF. The variable domain in full, with the rest retrieved from reference TRBV5-4 and TRBJ2-3, is ETGVTQSPTHLIKTRGQQVTLRCSSQSGHNTVSWYQQALGQGPQFIFQYYREEENGRGNFPPRFSGLQFPNYSSELNVNALELDDSALYLCASTGTGGTDTQYFGPGTRLTVL.

The J gene is TRBJ2-7, the V gene TRBV23-1; tentatively, D is TRBD1 or TRBD2 (6 bases each). TRBV23-1 is known as an ORF, though its function is uncertain. The CDR3 contains 15 residues. Trimming took 1 base from V and 6 from J, leaving 16 bases between them. In DNA form, the CDR3 reads TGCGCCAGCAGTCAATTTCCCATCCGGGGGCGCGAGCAGTACTTC. This gives the protein CASSQFPIRGREQYF.

The chain employs TRBV29-1 and TRBJ1-2; D unclear. The CDR3 is 12 residues long. The germline V and J ends were trimmed by 6 bases and 2 bases, with 10 bases remaining between them. Germline CDR1 SQVTM, CDR2 ANQGSEA. CDR3: CSVAYSNYGYTF. CDR3 coding DNA: TGCAGCGTCGCCTATTCAAACTATGGCTACACCTTC.

The chain uses TRBV9 and TRBJ2-1; D possibly corresponds to TRBD1 (6 bases). This CDR3 has 17 amino acids. Germline-derived CDR1 and CDR2 are SGDLS and YYNGEE. V lost 0 bases and J 3 bases, leaving 16 bases between the germline ends. CDR3 amino acids: CASSVGAKGEYYNEQFF. CDR3 nucleotide sequence: TGTGCCAGCAGCGTAGGGGCCAAGGGGGAATACTACAATGAGCAGTTCTTC.

This clone was counted only a few times. This chain uses TRBV25-1 with TRBJ1-2; no reliable D call. The V end was cut by 5 bases, the J end by 4 bases, with 8 bases between. The CDR3 covers 12 residues. CDR1 and CDR2 (germline): MGHDK, SYGVNS. The CDR3 DNA reads TGTGCCAGCAGTATACAGCCCTATGGCTACACCTTC. It codes for CASSIQPYGYTF.

The table lists this clone with a few counts. The chain combines TRBV14 with TRBJ2-5; D unclear. The CDR3 totals 13 residues. The germline CDR1 and CDR2 sequences are SGHDN and FVKESK. Trimming took off 6 bases at V and 9 bases at J, with 17 bases between the two ends. The CDR3 loop is CASSSAPRRAQYF. The DNA of the CDR3 is TGTGCCAGCAGTTCCGCTCCGCGACGGGCCCAGTACTTC.

This clone was observed a few times. The chain recombines TRBV7-9 with TRBJ2-7; tentatively, D is TRBD1 or TRBD2 (5 bases each). Germline lookup yields CDR1 SEHNR and CDR2 FQNEAQ (reference sequence). The CDR3 is 17 amino acids. Deletions cut 5 bases from V and 0 bases from J, with 20 bases between. CDR3 bases: TGTGCCAGCAGCACCCGGTTAGGCCGGGACGACTCCTACGAGCAGTACTTC. Its protein is CASSTRLGRDDSYEQYF.

A few counts support this clone. The rearrangement uses TRBV28 and TRBJ2-4; D remains ambiguous. Trimming left V 10 bases short and J 3 bases short, with 13 bases between. Germline V CDR1 and CDR2: MDHEN, SYDVKM. The CDR3 is made up of 13 amino acids. The CDR3 spells CAIRVENKNIQYF. In nucleotides, the CDR3 is TGTGCCATTAGGGTGGAGAACAAAAACATTCAGTACTTC.

This rearrangement joins TRBV5-1 to TRBJ2-7; 7 bases map to TRBD1. This CDR3 has 15 residues. Trimming removed 4 bases from V and 3 bases from J; junction bases left unmatched: 10. The germline V gene has CDR1 SGHRS and CDR2 YFSETQ. CDR3 in amino acids: CASSVRPGTDYEQYF. The CDR3, as DNA: TGCGCCAGCAGCGTCCGCCCCGGGACAGACTACGAGCAGTACTTC.

This clone was detected only a few times. The chain recombines TRBV6-5 with TRBJ2-3; 11 bases match TRBD2. This CDR3 has 15 residues. Germline loops: CDR1 MNHEY, CDR2 SVGAGI. V shed 4 bases, J shed 3 bases, and the junction held 3 bases outside the gene matches. Written as DNA, the CDR3 is TGTGCCAGCAGTTCTAGCGGGAGGTCGACAGATACGCAGTATTTT. It specifies CASSSSGRSTDTQYF.

This clone was detected only once. V is TRBV10-3 and J is TRBJ2-5; tentatively, D is TRBD1 (6 bases). V gave up 4 bases and J gave up 4 bases, with 19 bases separating them. Germline CDR1 ENHRY, CDR2 SYGVKD. This CDR3 is built from 16 residues. The CDR3 nucleotides are TGTGCCATCAGTGCGGACAGCGGAATCAACGGAGAGACCCAGTACTTC. Residues: CAISADSGINGETQYF.

The J gene is TRBJ2-1, the V gene TRBV2; TRBD2 aligns across 9 bases. CDR3 length: 14 residues. Losses at the gene ends were 8 bases for V and 8 bases for J; bases not matched to a gene: 10. CDR1 and CDR2 (germline): SNHLY, FYNNEI. The CDR3 region is CASRPGGRADEQFF. As DNA, the CDR3 is TGTGCCAGCCGACCCGGCGGGAGGGCCGATGAGCAGTTCTTC.

This clone was observed a handful of times. This chain links TRBV5-1 with TRBJ1-1; D uncertain. CDR3 size: 15 residues. Trimming pared 1 base from V and 0 bases from J, leaving 10 bases between. The germline gives CDR1 SGHRS, CDR2 YFSETQ. The CDR3 nucleotides are TGCGCCAGCAGCTTGTACGGAGAGCTGAACACTGAAGCTTTCTTT. Protein: CASSLYGELNTEAFF.

V is TRBV15 and J is TRBJ2-2, with 7 bases identical to TRBD1. The CDR3 totals 15 residues. V lost 5 bases and J lost 3; bases outside the gene matches: 6. Looked up from germline, CDR1 is LNHNV and CDR2 is YYDKDF (reference sequence). CDR3 sequence (DNA): TGTGCCACCAGCGGGGACAGTTCTTACACCGGGGAGCTGTTTTTT. Translating it yields CATSGDSSYTGELFF.

The gene calls are TRBV5-1 and TRBJ1-1; unclear D gene. CDR3 length equals 13 residues. Germline CDR1 reads SGHRS; CDR2 reads YFSETQ. Trimming stripped 2 bases from V and 8 bases from J, with 13 bases between. DNA of the CDR3: TGCGCCAGCAGCTTCCACTTAGGTAGAGAAGCTTTCTTT. Protein product: CASSFHLGREAFF.

This clone was seen more than once but under ten times. V is TRBV9 and J is TRBJ2-7; D call uncertain. Looked up from germline, CDR1 is SGDLS and CDR2 is YYNGEE. The V end lost 3 bases, the J end lost 8 bases, and 18 bases lay between the germline ends. The CDR3 extends over 14 amino acids. The CDR3 sequence: CASSARTGSSKQYF. Written as DNA, the CDR3 is TGTGCCAGCAGCGCTAGGACGGGCAGTAGTAAGCAGTACTTC. The complete variable domain, with remaining parts taken from reference TRBV9 and TRBJ2-7, reads DSGVTQTPKHLITATGQRVTLRCSPRSGDLSVYWYQQSLDQGLQFLIQYYNGEERAKGNILERFSAQQFPDLHSELNLSSLELGDSALYFCASSARTGSSKQYFGPGTRLTVT.

Only a few counts were recorded for this clone. The chain combines TRBV25-1 with TRBJ1-4; the match to TRBD1 covers 7 bases. Germline-derived CDR1 and CDR2 are MGHDK and SYGVNS. The CDR3 contains 14 residues. V lost 4 bases, J lost 5 bases, and 4 bases stayed unmatched. The CDR3 nucleotides are TGTGCCAGCAGTGTACAGGGGAGGAATGAAAAACTGTTTTTT. Its translation: CASSVQGRNEKLFF.

The sample holds a few counts of this clone. The gene calls are TRBV14 and TRBJ1-2; D remains ambiguous. CDR1 is SGHDN and CDR2 is FVKESK in the germline V gene. The CDR3 extends over 12 amino acids. The ends were cut back, 4 bases at V and 3 bases at J, with 6 bases in the middle. The DNA of the CDR3 is TGTGCCAGCAGCCCGCGAGACTATGGCTACACCTTC. It specifies CASSPRDYGYTF.

V is TRBV14 and J is TRBJ1-2; no firm D call. V gave up 0 bases and J gave up 6 bases, with 5 bases separating them. This CDR3 is built from 12 residues. CDR1 is SGHDN and CDR2 is FVKESK in the germline V gene. The CDR3 is CASSQDRHGYTF. The DNA of the CDR3 is TGTGCCAGCAGCCAAGATCGTCATGGCTACACCTTC.

This clone showed up just a few times. This chain links TRBV29-1 with TRBJ2-3; TRBD2 is a possible D gene (5 bases). Trimming took 3 bases from V and 0 from J, leaving 10 bases between them. Germline V gene lookup returns CDR1 SQVTM and CDR2 ANQGSEA. This CDR3 has 14 residues. Here the CDR3 reads CSVDRPGSTDTQYF. The CDR3 coding sequence is TGCAGCGTTGATCGACCGGGAAGCACAGATACGCAGTATTTT.

The chain links TRBV29-1 to TRBJ2-3; D perhaps matches TRBD2 (7 bases). V gave up 0 bases and J gave up 2 bases, with 9 bases separating them. Per the germline V gene, CDR1 is SQVTM and CDR2 is ANQGSEA. CDR3 length: 14 residues. CDR3 residues: CSVEEGGHTDTQYF. Here the CDR3 DNA reads TGCAGCGTTGAAGAGGGGGGGCACACAGATACGCAGTATTTT.

V and J are TRBV7-9 and TRBJ1-1; 7 nucleotides align to TRBD1. CDR1 and CDR2 (germline): SEHNR, FQNEAQ (reference sequence). The CDR3 loop spans 13 amino acids. The V gene end was trimmed by 11 bases and the J gene end by 3 bases; junction bases not matched to a gene: 9. The CDR3 sequence: CAGKQGLDTEAFF. The DNA of the CDR3 is TGTGCCGGAAAACAGGGGTTGGACACTGAAGCTTTCTTT.

The CDR3 nucleotides are TGCGCCAGCAGCCAAGATAACAGGAACACTGAAGCTTTCTTT. Its translation is CASSQDNRNTEAFF. This chain connects TRBV4-1 to TRBJ1-1; no definite D call. Germline lookup yields CDR1 MGHRA and CDR2 YSYEKL. The CDR3 has 14 amino acids. The V end lost 0 bases, the J end lost 1 base, and 6 bases lay between the germline ends.